Listed below are T cell receptor beta chains from one sample, sequenced in a study of shared clonotypes between healthy human individuals. Assay: immunoSEQ multiplex PCR; the TCRdb copy retains only in-frame clones and omits some. The sample shows 750,000 to 1,000,000 clones, 80% to 95% of them seen only once. Sequenced input: naive CD8+ T cells sorted from blood. The receptors here all came from a man aged 25 to 40 in good health. CDR3s include the opening cysteine and the closing phenylalanine or tryptophan. The order of the fields is V gene, D gene, CDR3 length, J gene, CDR3 protein, CDR3 DNA. A D gene is named only where the DNA matches it firmly.

v_gene: TRBV6-6; d_gene: TRBD1; len: 14; j_gene: TRBJ1-2; CDR3aa: CASSYSDRVGGYTF; CDR3nt: TGTGCCAGCAGTTATTCCGACAGGGTAGGAGGCTACACCTTC
v_gene: TRBV6-6; d_gene: .; len: 13; j_gene: TRBJ2-7; CDR3aa: CAASLGVAHEQYF; CDR3nt: TGTGCCGCTTCCCTTGGGGTAGCCCACGAGCAGTACTTC
v_gene: TRBV11-3; d_gene: .; len: 15; j_gene: TRBJ2-1; CDR3aa: CASSPRESLRNEQFF; CDR3nt: TGTGCCAGCAGCCCTCGGGAATCTCTACGGAATGAGCAGTTCTTC
v_gene: TRBV11-2; d_gene: .; len: 13; j_gene: TRBJ2-5; CDR3aa: CASRKQGGETQYF; CDR3nt: TGTGCCAGCAGGAAACAGGGTGGAGAGACCCAGTACTTC
v_gene: TRBV19; d_gene: .; len: 13; j_gene: TRBJ2-1; CDR3aa: CASNPRGYNEQFF; CDR3nt: TGTGCCAGTAACCCGAGGGGCTACAATGAGCAGTTCTTC
v_gene: TRBV27; d_gene: .; len: 12; j_gene: TRBJ2-5; CDR3aa: CASMGQKETQYF; CDR3nt: TGTGCCAGCATGGGTCAGAAAGAGACCCAGTACTTC
v_gene: TRBV28; d_gene: .; len: 15; j_gene: TRBJ1-5; CDR3aa: CASSLVKGGDQPQHF; CDR3nt: TGTGCCAGCAGTTTGGTGAAGGGGGGGGATCAGCCCCAGCATTTT
v_gene: TRBV4-2; d_gene: TRBD2; len: 16; j_gene: TRBJ2-1; CDR3aa: CASGQDGAGDYNEQFF; CDR3nt: TGTGCCAGCGGCCAAGACGGGGCGGGAGATTACAATGAGCAGTTCTTC
v_gene: TRBV9; d_gene: TRBD2; len: 15; j_gene: TRBJ2-3; CDR3aa: CASSVGGGGTDTQYF; CDR3nt: TGTGCCAGCAGCGTAGGCGGGGGAGGAACAGATACGCAGTATTTT
v_gene: TRBV20-1; d_gene: TRBD2; len: 11; j_gene: TRBJ2-7; CDR3aa: CSARSGVEQYF; CDR3nt: TGCAGTGCTAGGAGCGGGGTCGAGCAGTACTTC
v_gene: TRBV19; d_gene: .; len: 12; j_gene: TRBJ2-1; CDR3aa: CASDSGLHEQFF; CDR3nt: TGTGCCAGTGACTCCGGACTACATGAGCAGTTCTTC
v_gene: TRBV28; d_gene: .; len: 13; j_gene: TRBJ1-5; CDR3aa: CASSPLGNQPQHF; CDR3nt: TGTGCCAGCAGCCCCCTAGGCAATCAGCCCCAGCATTTT
v_gene: TRBV10-2; d_gene: TRBD2; len: 15; j_gene: TRBJ2-7; CDR3aa: CASSDLRESSYEQYF; CDR3nt: TGCGCCAGCAGTGATTTGCGGGAGAGCTCCTACGAGCAGTACTTC
v_gene: TRBV27; d_gene: .; len: 15; j_gene: TRBJ1-2; CDR3aa: CASSFSSGGAGGYTF; CDR3nt: TGTGCCAGCAGTTTCTCCTCCGGGGGGGCGGGTGGCTACACCTTC
v_gene: TRBV7-3; d_gene: TRBD1; len: 13; j_gene: TRBJ2-7; CDR3aa: CASSLSGGYEQYF; CDR3nt: TGTGCCAGCAGCTTATCAGGGGGCTACGAGCAGTACTTC
v_gene: TRBV9; d_gene: TRBD2; len: 16; j_gene: TRBJ2-1; CDR3aa: CASSPRLAEPSNEQFF; CDR3nt: TGTGCCAGCAGCCCCCGACTAGCGGAACCGAGTAATGAGCAGTTCTTC
v_gene: TRBV11-2; d_gene: TRBD2; len: 16; j_gene: TRBJ2-3; CDR3aa: CASSPLSGRVTDTQYF; CDR3nt: TGTGCCAGCAGCCCCCTTAGCGGGAGGGTGACAGATACGCAGTATTTT
v_gene: TRBV19; d_gene: .; len: 15; j_gene: TRBJ2-1; CDR3aa: CASSMLALTGNEQFF; CDR3nt: TGTGCCAGTAGTATGCTAGCTCTAACGGGCAATGAGCAGTTCTTC
v_gene: TRBV28; d_gene: TRBD1; len: 14; j_gene: TRBJ1-2; CDR3aa: CASSSNHRGHGYTF; CDR3nt: TGTGCCAGCAGTTCGAACCACAGGGGGCATGGCTACACCTTC
v_gene: TRBV4-1; d_gene: TRBD1; len: 15; j_gene: TRBJ2-7; CDR3aa: CASSQHRGPTYEQYF; CDR3nt: TGCGCCAGCAGCCAACACAGGGGACCCACCTACGAGCAGTACTTC
v_gene: TRBV27; d_gene: TRBD2; len: 13; j_gene: TRBJ2-3; CDR3aa: CAAGTRSTDTQYF; CDR3nt: TGTGCCGCGGGGACTAGGAGCACAGATACGCAGTATTTT
v_gene: TRBV28; d_gene: TRBD2; len: 13; j_gene: TRBJ2-1; CDR3aa: CATERDLSKKQFF; CDR3nt: TGTGCCACCGAGCGGGATCTAAGTAAAAAGCAGTTCTTC
v_gene: TRBV6-1; d_gene: .; len: 17; j_gene: TRBJ1-5; CDR3aa: CASSEDLSRGPYQPQHF; CDR3nt: TGTGCCAGCAGTGAAGATCTGAGCAGGGGCCCTTATCAGCCCCAGCATTTT
v_gene: TRBV19; d_gene: TRBD1; len: 14; j_gene: TRBJ2-7; CDR3aa: CASSWTGESYEQYF; CDR3nt: TGTGCCAGTAGTTGGACAGGTGAGAGCTACGAGCAGTACTTC
v_gene: TRBV15; d_gene: TRBD1; len: 15; j_gene: TRBJ1-2; CDR3aa: CATSSTGVRNYGYTF; CDR3nt: TGTGCCACCAGCAGCACAGGGGTAAGGAACTATGGCTACACCTTC
v_gene: TRBV15; d_gene: .; len: 16; j_gene: TRBJ1-4; CDR3aa: CATSRDPQTTNEKLFF; CDR3nt: TGTGCCACCAGCAGAGATCCCCAAACAACTAATGAAAAACTGTTTTTT
v_gene: TRBV7-9; d_gene: TRBD1; len: 15; j_gene: TRBJ2-1; CDR3aa: CASSLPNDRVNEQFF; CDR3nt: TGTGCCAGCAGCTTACCTAATGACAGGGTTAATGAGCAGTTCTTC
v_gene: TRBV7-8; d_gene: TRBD1; len: 15; j_gene: TRBJ2-7; CDR3aa: CASTPSETGIHEQYF; CDR3nt: TGTGCCAGCACCCCCTCCGAGACAGGGATCCACGAGCAGTACTTC
v_gene: TRBV6-1; d_gene: .; len: 14; j_gene: TRBJ2-3; CDR3aa: CASKDSLHTDTQYF; CDR3nt: TGTGCCAGCAAAGACAGCCTCCATACAGATACGCAGTATTTT
v_gene: TRBV7-2; d_gene: .; len: 14; j_gene: TRBJ2-7; CDR3aa: CASSSRQGFHEQYF; CDR3nt: TGTGCCAGCAGCTCTCGGCAGGGGTTCCACGAGCAGTACTTC
v_gene: TRBV5-1; d_gene: .; len: 13; j_gene: TRBJ2-7; CDR3aa: CASSLVDSYEQYF; CDR3nt: TGCGCCAGCAGCTTGGTTGACTCCTACGAGCAGTACTTC
v_gene: TRBV7-3; d_gene: TRBD1; len: 14; j_gene: TRBJ2-2; CDR3aa: CASSLDRGTGELFF; CDR3nt: TGTGCCAGCAGCTTGGACAGGGGCACCGGGGAGCTGTTTTTT
v_gene: TRBV7-9; d_gene: TRBD2; len: 14; j_gene: TRBJ2-7; CDR3aa: CASSLARGVYEQYF; CDR3nt: TGTGCCAGCAGCTTAGCTCGGGGGGTCTACGAGCAGTACTTC
v_gene: TRBV2; d_gene: .; len: 16; j_gene: TRBJ1-5; CDR3aa: CASSEFEDSPYQPQHF; CDR3nt: TGTGCCAGCAGTGAATTTGAGGACAGCCCCTATCAGCCCCAGCATTTT
v_gene: TRBV27; d_gene: .; len: 13; j_gene: TRBJ1-1; CDR3aa: CASSPGGGTEAFF; CDR3nt: TGTGCCAGCAGCCCGGGGGGGGGCACTGAAGCTTTCTTT